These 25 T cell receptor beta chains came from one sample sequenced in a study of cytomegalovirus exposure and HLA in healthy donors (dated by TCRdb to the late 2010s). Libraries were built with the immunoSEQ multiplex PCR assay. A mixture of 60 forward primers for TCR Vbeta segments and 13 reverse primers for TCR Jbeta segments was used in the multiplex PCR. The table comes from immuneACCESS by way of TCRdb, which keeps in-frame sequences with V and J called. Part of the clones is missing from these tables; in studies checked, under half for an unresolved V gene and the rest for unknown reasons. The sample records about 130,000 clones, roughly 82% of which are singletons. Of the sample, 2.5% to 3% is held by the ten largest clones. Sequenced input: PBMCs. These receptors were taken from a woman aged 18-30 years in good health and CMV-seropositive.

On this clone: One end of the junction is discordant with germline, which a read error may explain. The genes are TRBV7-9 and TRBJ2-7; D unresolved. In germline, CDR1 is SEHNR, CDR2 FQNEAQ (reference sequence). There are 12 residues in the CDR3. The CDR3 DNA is TGTTCCAGCAGCTTCGGTAATGACGAGCAGTACTTC. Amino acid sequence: CSSSFGNDEQYF.

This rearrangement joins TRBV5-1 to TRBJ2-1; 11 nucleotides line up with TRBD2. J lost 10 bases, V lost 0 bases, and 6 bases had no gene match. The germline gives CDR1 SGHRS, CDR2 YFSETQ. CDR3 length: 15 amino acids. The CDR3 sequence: CASSLVSGGAWEQFF. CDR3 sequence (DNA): TGCGCCAGCAGCTTGGTTAGCGGGGGGGCCTGGGAGCAGTTCTTC. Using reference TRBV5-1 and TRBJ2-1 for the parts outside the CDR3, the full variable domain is KAGVTQTPRYLIKTRGQQVTLSCSPISGHRSVSWYQQTPGQGLQFLFEYFSETQRNKGNFPGRFSGRQFSNSRSEMNVSTLELGDSALYLCASSLVSGGAWEQFFGPGTRLTVL.

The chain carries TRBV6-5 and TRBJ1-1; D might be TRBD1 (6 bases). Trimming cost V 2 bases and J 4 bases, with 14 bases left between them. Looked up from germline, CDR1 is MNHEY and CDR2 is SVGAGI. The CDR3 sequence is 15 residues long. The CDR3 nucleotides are TGTGCCAGCAGTTACCTGGGGGCCTTGGGCACTGAAGCTTTCTTT. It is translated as CASSYLGALGTEAFF.

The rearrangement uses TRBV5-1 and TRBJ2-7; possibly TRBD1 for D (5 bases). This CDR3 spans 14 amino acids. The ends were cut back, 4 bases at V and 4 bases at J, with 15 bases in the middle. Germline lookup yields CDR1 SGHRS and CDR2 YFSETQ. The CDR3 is CASSLDPQGYEQYF. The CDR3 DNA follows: TGCGCCAGCAGCCTAGACCCCCAGGGATACGAGCAGTACTTC.

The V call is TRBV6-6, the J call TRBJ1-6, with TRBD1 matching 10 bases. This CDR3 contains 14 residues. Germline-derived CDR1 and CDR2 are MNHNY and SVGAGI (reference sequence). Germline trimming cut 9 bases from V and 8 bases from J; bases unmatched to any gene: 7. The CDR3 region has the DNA TGTGCCAGTTCGGTGGACAGGGGGGATTCACCCCTCCACTTT. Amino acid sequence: CASSVDRGDSPLHF.

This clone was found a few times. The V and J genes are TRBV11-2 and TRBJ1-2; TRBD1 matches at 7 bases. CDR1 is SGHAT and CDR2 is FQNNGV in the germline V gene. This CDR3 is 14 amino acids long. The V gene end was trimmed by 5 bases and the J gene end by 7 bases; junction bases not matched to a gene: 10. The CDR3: CASSRTTGDRGYTF. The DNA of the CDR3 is TGTGCCAGCAGCCGGACTACAGGGGATCGTGGCTACACCTTC.

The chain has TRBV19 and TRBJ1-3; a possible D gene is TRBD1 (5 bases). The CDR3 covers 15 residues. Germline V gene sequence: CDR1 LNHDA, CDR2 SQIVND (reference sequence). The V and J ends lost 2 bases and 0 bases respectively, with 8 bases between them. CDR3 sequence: CASSIQGSSGNTIYF. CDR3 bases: TGTGCCAGTAGTATACAGGGAAGCTCTGGAAACACCATATATTTT.

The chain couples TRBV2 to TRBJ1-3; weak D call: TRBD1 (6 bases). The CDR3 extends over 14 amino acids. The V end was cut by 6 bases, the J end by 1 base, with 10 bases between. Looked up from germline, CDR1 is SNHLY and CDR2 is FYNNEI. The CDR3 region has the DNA TGTGCCAGCAGCCGAACAGGGTCTGGAAACACCATATATTTT. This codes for CASSRTGSGNTIYF.

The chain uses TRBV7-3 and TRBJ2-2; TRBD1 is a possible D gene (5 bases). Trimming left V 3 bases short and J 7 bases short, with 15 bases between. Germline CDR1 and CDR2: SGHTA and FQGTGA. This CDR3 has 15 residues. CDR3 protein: CASSFDSPPNGELFF. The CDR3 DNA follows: TGTGCCAGCAGCTTTGACAGTCCACCGAACGGGGAGCTGTTTTTT.

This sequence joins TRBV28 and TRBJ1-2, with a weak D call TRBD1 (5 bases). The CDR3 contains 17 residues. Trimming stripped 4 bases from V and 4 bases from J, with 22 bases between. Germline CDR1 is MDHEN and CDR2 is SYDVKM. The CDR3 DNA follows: TGTGCCAGCAGTTACTACCCGACAGTATTCGGCAGCTATGGCTACACCTTC. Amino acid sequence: CASSYYPTVFGSYGYTF.

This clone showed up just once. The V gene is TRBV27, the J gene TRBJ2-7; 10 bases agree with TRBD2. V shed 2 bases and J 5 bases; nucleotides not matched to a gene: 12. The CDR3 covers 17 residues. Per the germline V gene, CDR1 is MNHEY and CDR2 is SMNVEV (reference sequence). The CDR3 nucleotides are TGTGCCAGCAGTTTAGGGCCAAGCGGGGGGGCGTTCGACGAGCAGTACTTC. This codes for CASSLGPSGGAFDEQYF.

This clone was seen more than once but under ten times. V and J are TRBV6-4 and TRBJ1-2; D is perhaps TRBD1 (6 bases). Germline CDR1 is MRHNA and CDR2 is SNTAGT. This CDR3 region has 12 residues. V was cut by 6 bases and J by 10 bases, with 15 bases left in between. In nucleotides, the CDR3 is TGTGCCAGCAGCGGAGGGGGGGATGACTACACCTTC. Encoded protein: CASSGGGDDYTF.

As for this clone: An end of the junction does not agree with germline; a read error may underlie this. CDR3 sequence: CSSSERDFYEQYF. CDR3 in DNA: TGTTCCAGCAGCGAAAGAGACTTCTACGAGCAGTACTTC. The chain couples TRBV7-9 to TRBJ2-7, with D hard to call. The CDR3 spans 13 residues. Germline CDR1 and CDR2: SEHNR and FQNEAQ (reference sequence).

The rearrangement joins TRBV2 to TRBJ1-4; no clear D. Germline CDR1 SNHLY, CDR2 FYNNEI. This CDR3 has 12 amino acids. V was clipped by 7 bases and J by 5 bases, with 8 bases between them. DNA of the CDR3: TGTGCCAGCACTGGCAACAATGAAAAACTGTTTTTT. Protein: CASTGNNEKLFF.

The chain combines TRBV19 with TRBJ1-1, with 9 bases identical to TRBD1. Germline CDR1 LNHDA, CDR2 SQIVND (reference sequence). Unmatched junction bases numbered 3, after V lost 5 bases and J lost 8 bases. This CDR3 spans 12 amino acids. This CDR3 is CASSWTGEEAFF. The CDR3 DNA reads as TGTGCCAGTAGTTGGACAGGGGAAGAAGCTTTCTTT.

CDR3 protein: CASSPSSLVSQHF. The CDR3 nucleotides read TGTGCCAGCTCACCTTCCTCCCTAGTTTCCCAGCATTTT. This rearrangement joins TRBV18 to TRBJ1-5; D call uncertain. This CDR3 contains 13 residues. Germline V CDR1 and CDR2: KGHSH, LQKENI. Trimming pared 3 bases from V and 11 bases from J, leaving 14 bases between.

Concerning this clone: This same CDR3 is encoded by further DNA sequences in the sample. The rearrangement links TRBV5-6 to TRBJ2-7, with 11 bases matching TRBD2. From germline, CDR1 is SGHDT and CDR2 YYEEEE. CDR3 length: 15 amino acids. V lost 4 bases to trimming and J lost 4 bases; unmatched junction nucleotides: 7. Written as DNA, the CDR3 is TGTGCCAGCAGCAGGCTAGCGGGGGGAACTTACGAGCAGTACTTC. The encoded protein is CASSRLAGGTYEQYF.

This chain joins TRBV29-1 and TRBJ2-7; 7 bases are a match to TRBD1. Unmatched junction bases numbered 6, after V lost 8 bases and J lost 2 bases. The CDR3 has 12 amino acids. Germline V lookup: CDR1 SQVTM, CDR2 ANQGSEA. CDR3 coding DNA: TGCAGCATTACGACAGGGACCTACGAGCAGTACTTC. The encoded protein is CSITTGTYEQYF.

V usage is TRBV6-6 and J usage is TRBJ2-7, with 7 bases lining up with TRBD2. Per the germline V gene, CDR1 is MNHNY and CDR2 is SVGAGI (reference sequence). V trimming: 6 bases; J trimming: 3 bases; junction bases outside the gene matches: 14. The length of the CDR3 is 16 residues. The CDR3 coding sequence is TGTGCCAGCAGCCCGAGGAAGAGCGGGGCAGTCTACGAGCAGTACTTC. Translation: CASSPRKSGAVYEQYF.

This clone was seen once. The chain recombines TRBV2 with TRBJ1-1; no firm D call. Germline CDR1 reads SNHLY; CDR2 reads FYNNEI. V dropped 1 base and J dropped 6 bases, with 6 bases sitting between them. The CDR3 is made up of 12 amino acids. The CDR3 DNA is TGTGCCAGCAGTGAAGTGGGCTCTGAAGCTTTCTTT. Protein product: CASSEVGSEAFF.

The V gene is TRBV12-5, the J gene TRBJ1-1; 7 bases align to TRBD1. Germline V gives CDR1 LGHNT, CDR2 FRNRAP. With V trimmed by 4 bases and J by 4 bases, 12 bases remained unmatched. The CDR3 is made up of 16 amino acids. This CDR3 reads CASGSPPFSGGTEAFF. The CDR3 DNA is TGTGCTAGTGGTTCTCCCCCATTTTCAGGGGGCACTGAAGCTTTCTTT.

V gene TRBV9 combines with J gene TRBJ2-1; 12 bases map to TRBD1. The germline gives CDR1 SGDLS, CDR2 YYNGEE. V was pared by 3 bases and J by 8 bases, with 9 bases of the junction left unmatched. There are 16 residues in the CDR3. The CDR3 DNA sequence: TGTGCCAGCAGCGGATATCCGGGACAGGGGGCTTATGAGCAGTTCTTC. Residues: CASSGYPGQGAYEQFF. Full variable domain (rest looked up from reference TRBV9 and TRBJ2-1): DSGVTQTPKHLITATGQRVTLRCSPRSGDLSVYWYQQSLDQGLQFLIQYYNGEERAKGNILERFSAQQFPDLHSELNLSSLELGDSALYFCASSGYPGQGAYEQFFGPGTRLTVL.

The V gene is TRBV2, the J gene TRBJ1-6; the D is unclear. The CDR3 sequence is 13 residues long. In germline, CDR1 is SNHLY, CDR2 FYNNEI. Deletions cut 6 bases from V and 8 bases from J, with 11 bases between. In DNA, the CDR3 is TGTGCCAGCAGCGATACGGAGTATTCACCCCTCCACTTT. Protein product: CASSDTEYSPLHF.

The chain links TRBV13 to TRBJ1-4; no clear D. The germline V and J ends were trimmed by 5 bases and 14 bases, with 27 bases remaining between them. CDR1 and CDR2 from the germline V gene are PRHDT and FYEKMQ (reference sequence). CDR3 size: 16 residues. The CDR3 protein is CASSNERSLPGKGLFF. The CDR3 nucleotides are TGTGCCAGCAGCAACGAGCGGAGCCTACCCGGAAAAGGGCTGTTTTTT.

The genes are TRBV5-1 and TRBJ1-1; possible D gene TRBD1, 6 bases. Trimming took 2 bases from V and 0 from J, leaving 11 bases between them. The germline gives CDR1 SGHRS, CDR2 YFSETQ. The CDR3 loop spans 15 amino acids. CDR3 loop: CASSLTGYMNTEAFF. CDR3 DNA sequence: TGCGCCAGCAGCTTAACAGGGTACATGAACACTGAAGCTTTCTTT. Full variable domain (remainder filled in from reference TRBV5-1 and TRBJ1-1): KAGVTQTPRYLIKTRGQQVTLSCSPISGHRSVSWYQQTPGQGLQFLFEYFSETQRNKGNFPGRFSGRQFSNSRSEMNVSTLELGDSALYLCASSLTGYMNTEAFFGQGTRLTVV.